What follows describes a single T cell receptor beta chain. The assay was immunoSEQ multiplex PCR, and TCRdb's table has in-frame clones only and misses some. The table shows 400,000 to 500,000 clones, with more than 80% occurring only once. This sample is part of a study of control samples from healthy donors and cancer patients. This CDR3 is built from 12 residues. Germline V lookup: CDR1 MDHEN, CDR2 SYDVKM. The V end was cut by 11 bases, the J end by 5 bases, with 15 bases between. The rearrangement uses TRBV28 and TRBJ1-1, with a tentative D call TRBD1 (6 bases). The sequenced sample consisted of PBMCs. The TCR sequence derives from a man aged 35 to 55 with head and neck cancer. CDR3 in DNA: TGTGCCGGCTCCTCGGGACAAACTGAAGCTTTCTTT. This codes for CAGSSGQTEAFF. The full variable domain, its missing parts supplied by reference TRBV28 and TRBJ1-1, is DVKVTQSSRYLVKRTGEKVFLECVQDMDHENMFWYRQDPGLGLRLIYFSYDVKMKEKGDIPEGYSVSREKKERFSLILESASTNQTSMYLCAGSSGQTEAFFGQGTRLTVV.